The TCR beta chain described here comes from a study of shared clonotypes between healthy human individuals. Germline CDR1 SNHLY, CDR2 FYNNEI. The CDR3 runs 13 residues. Trimming removed 5 bases from V and 6 bases from J, with 14 bases in between. Produced via immunoSEQ multiplex PCR; TCRdb's table is partial and in-frame only. The sample shows approximately 2,000,000 clones, less than 95% of them seen only once. Sequenced sample: naive CD4+ T cells from PBMCs. Subset noted: CD45RA+ positively selected. The clonotype comes from a man younger than 30 in good health. Some clones in this sample may be carry-over from other donors' samples. The chain joins TRBV2 to TRBJ2-7; D is perhaps TRBD1 or TRBD2 (5 bases each). The DNA for the CDR3 is TGTGCCAGCAGTTCCTTGGGGGTGGGCGAGCAGTACTTC. This codes for CASSSLGVGEQYF.